The present T cell receptor beta chain was sequenced within a study of blood T cells in healthy people across ages. The CDR3 has 12 amino acids. CDR1 and CDR2 (germline): MDHEN, SYDVKM. The ends were cut back, 6 bases at V and 5 bases at J, with 8 bases in the middle. The authors isolated at least 7 million PBMCs per sample. Next came a second PCR, run for roughly 6 to 11 cycles, which used a sample-barcoded 5' primer along with a J-beta primer mix. TCRdb independently ran MiXCR on the 5' RACE reads; one entry per CDR3 protein. The sample shows fewer than 800,000 distinct CDR3 sequences, 45% to 50% of them seen only once. Only one count was recorded for this clonotype.

The J gene is TRBJ1-5, the V gene TRBV28; the D is unclear. The sequence was obtained from a woman aged 60-75 years in good health. The material sequenced was blood. The CDR3 DNA sequence: TGTGCCAGCAGACCGAGTGATCAGCCCCAGCATTTT. This encodes CASRPSDQPQHF.